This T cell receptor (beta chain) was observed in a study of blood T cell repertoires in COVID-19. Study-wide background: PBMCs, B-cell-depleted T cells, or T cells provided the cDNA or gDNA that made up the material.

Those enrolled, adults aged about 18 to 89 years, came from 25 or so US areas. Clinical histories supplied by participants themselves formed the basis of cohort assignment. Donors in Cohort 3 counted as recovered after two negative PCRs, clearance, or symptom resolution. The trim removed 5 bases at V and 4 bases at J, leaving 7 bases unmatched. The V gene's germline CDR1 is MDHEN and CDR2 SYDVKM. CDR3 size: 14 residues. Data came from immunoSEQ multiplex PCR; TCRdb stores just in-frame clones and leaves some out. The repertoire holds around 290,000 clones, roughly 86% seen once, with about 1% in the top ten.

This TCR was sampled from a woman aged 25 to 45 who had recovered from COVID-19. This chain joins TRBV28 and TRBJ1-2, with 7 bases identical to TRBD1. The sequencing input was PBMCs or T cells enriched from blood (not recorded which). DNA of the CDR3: TGTGCCAGCAGTCTCCCCGGGACAGCCTATGGCTACACCTTC. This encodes CASSLPGTAYGYTF.